Listed below are T cell receptor beta chains from one sample, sequenced in a study of shared clonotypes between healthy human individuals. Assay: immunoSEQ multiplex PCR; the TCRdb copy retains only in-frame clones and omits some. The sample lists some 580,000 clones; approximately 97% were seen once. What was sequenced was naive CD4+ T cells sorted from blood. The receptor source for this set is a woman aged 25 to 39 in good health. Both conserved end residues are part of each CDR3. Fields, in order: D gene, J gene, V gene, clone size, CDR3 protein, CDR3 DNA. The D gene is left open where the match is weak. Clone size is shown for a subset of rows, as once, few, many or a class of expanded clone.

D gene: .
J gene: TRBJ1-5
V gene: TRBV28
clone size: .
CDR3 protein: CASTIFRDQPQHF
CDR3 DNA: TGTGCCAGCACCATATTTCGGGATCAGCCCCAGCATTTT

D gene: .
J gene: TRBJ1-1
V gene: TRBV21-1
clone size: .
CDR3 protein: CARGRDTEAFF
CDR3 DNA: TGTGCCAGGGGCCGGGACACTGAAGCTTTCTTT

D gene: TRBD1
J gene: TRBJ2-5
V gene: TRBV7-9
clone size: .
CDR3 protein: CASSLGTGWETQYF
CDR3 DNA: TGTGCCAGCAGCTTAGGGACAGGGTGGGAGACCCAGTACTTC

D gene: .
J gene: TRBJ1-1
V gene: TRBV29-1
clone size: .
CDR3 protein: CSVEKNTEAFF
CDR3 DNA: TGCAGCGTTGAGAAGAACACTGAAGCTTTCTTT

D gene: .
J gene: TRBJ2-1
V gene: TRBV18
clone size: .
CDR3 protein: CASSLDSGHEQFF
CDR3 DNA: TGTGCCAGCTCACTGGACAGTGGCCATGAGCAGTTCTTC

D gene: .
J gene: TRBJ2-7
V gene: TRBV5-4
clone size: .
CDR3 protein: CASSQARPVWGSSSYEQYF
CDR3 DNA: TGTGCCAGCAGCCAAGCCCGGCCAGTATGGGGATCCTCCTCCTACGAGCAGTACTTC

D gene: .
J gene: TRBJ1-1
V gene: TRBV5-1
clone size: .
CDR3 protein: CASSLGGRPNTEAFF
CDR3 DNA: TGCGCCAGCAGCTTGGGCGGCAGGCCGAACACTGAAGCTTTCTTT

D gene: .
J gene: TRBJ2-3
V gene: TRBV4-1
clone size: .
CDR3 protein: CASSQAKGGVVDTQYF
CDR3 DNA: TGCGCCAGCAGCCAAGCGAAGGGGGGGGTGGTAGATACGCAGTATTTT

D gene: .
J gene: TRBJ2-2
V gene: TRBV30
clone size: few
CDR3 protein: CAWTDGATANTGELFF
CDR3 DNA: TGTGCCTGGACGGATGGGGCGACAGCTAACACCGGGGAGCTGTTTTTT

D gene: .
J gene: TRBJ2-3
V gene: TRBV28
clone size: .
CDR3 protein: CASSLLSHGKYTDTQYF
CDR3 DNA: TGTGCCAGCAGTTTATTATCCCACGGAAAATACACAGATACGCAGTATTTT

D gene: TRBD1
J gene: TRBJ2-3
V gene: TRBV6-5
clone size: .
CDR3 protein: CASRNDRGADTQYF
CDR3 DNA: TGTGCCAGCAGAAATGACAGGGGCGCAGATACGCAGTATTTT

D gene: TRBD2
J gene: TRBJ2-3
V gene: TRBV27
clone size: .
CDR3 protein: CAREGGLVTDTQYF
CDR3 DNA: TGTGCCCGAGAAGGCGGACTAGTCACAGATACGCAGTATTTT

D gene: TRBD2
J gene: TRBJ2-3
V gene: TRBV18
clone size: .
CDR3 protein: CASSPGTSGSQGLTDTQYF
CDR3 DNA: TGTGCCAGCTCACCCGGCACTAGCGGGAGTCAAGGATTGACAGATACGCAGTATTTT

D gene: .
J gene: TRBJ2-2
V gene: TRBV28
clone size: .
CDR3 protein: CASSFPGIGNTGELFF
CDR3 DNA: TGTGCCAGCAGTTTCCCGGGTATAGGAAACACCGGGGAGCTGTTTTTT

D gene: TRBD1
J gene: TRBJ2-7
V gene: TRBV4-1
clone size: .
CDR3 protein: CASSQGGTGPYEQYF
CDR3 DNA: TGCGCCAGCAGCCAAGGAGGGACAGGACCTTACGAGCAGTACTTC

D gene: TRBD1
J gene: TRBJ2-1
V gene: TRBV4-1
clone size: .
CDR3 protein: CASSHHRGLSYNEQFF
CDR3 DNA: TGCGCCAGCAGCCATCATAGGGGGCTAAGTTACAATGAGCAGTTCTTC

D gene: .
J gene: TRBJ2-6
V gene: TRBV30
clone size: .
CDR3 protein: CAWSVDRSSSYSGANVLTF
CDR3 DNA: TGTGCCTGGAGTGTCGACAGGTCTAGTTCTTACTCTGGGGCCAACGTCCTGACTTTC

D gene: .
J gene: TRBJ1-1
V gene: TRBV10-1
clone size: once
CDR3 protein: CATTLKLSTAEAFF
CDR3 DNA: TGCGCCACCACCCTGAAGCTATCTACCGCTGAAGCTTTCTTT

D gene: .
J gene: TRBJ1-1
V gene: TRBV18
clone size: .
CDR3 protein: CASSRGTPGDDTEAFF
CDR3 DNA: TGTGCCAGCTCCCGGGGGACCCCGGGGGATGACACTGAAGCTTTCTTT

D gene: TRBD2
J gene: TRBJ2-1
V gene: TRBV27
clone size: .
CDR3 protein: CASSFLAGELNEQFF
CDR3 DNA: TGTGCCAGCAGTTTTCTAGCGGGAGAACTTAATGAGCAGTTCTTC

D gene: .
J gene: TRBJ2-7
V gene: TRBV6-1
clone size: once
CDR3 protein: CASEGSYSYEQYF
CDR3 DNA: TGTGCCAGCGAGGGGTCTTATTCCTACGAGCAGTACTTC

D gene: .
J gene: TRBJ1-2
V gene: TRBV7-9
clone size: .
CDR3 protein: CASSSQWGPGNYGYTF
CDR3 DNA: TGTGCCAGCAGCTCCCAGTGGGGTCCTGGAAACTATGGCTACACCTTC

D gene: .
J gene: TRBJ1-1
V gene: TRBV7-7
clone size: .
CDR3 protein: CASSLQENTEAFF
CDR3 DNA: TGTGCCAGCAGCTTACAGGAGAACACTGAAGCTTTCTTT

D gene: TRBD2
J gene: TRBJ2-7
V gene: TRBV11-2
clone size: few
CDR3 protein: CASSLAFSGETSSYEQYF
CDR3 DNA: TGTGCCAGCAGCTTGGCTTTTAGCGGGGAAACCAGCTCCTACGAGCAGTACTTC

D gene: TRBD1
J gene: TRBJ2-3
V gene: TRBV28
clone size: .
CDR3 protein: CASRGDRGRRDTQYF
CDR3 DNA: TGTGCCAGCAGGGGAGACAGGGGACGTCGGGATACGCAGTATTTT

D gene: .
J gene: TRBJ2-1
V gene: TRBV11-2
clone size: .
CDR3 protein: CASSLDIYNEQFF
CDR3 DNA: TGTGCCAGCAGCTTAGACATCTACAATGAGCAGTTCTTC

D gene: .
J gene: TRBJ2-1
V gene: TRBV6-6
clone size: .
CDR3 protein: CASSYEFGGVSIF
CDR3 DNA: TGTGCCAGCAGTTACGAGTTCGGGGGAGTAAGCATCTTC

D gene: .
J gene: TRBJ1-4
V gene: TRBV4-1
clone size: once
CDR3 protein: CASSRLITTNEKLFF
CDR3 DNA: TGCGCCAGCAGCCGACTCATTACAACTAATGAAAAACTGTTTTTT

D gene: TRBD2
J gene: TRBJ2-2
V gene: TRBV11-2
clone size: .
CDR3 protein: CASSFSGISFRELFF
CDR3 DNA: TGTGCCAGCAGCTTTAGCGGGATTTCGTTCCGGGAGCTGTTTTTT

D gene: TRBD1
J gene: TRBJ2-7
V gene: TRBV29-1
clone size: .
CDR3 protein: CSVDGTGASYEQYF
CDR3 DNA: TGCAGCGTTGATGGGACAGGGGCCTCCTACGAGCAGTACTTC

D gene: .
J gene: TRBJ2-3
V gene: TRBV5-1
clone size: .
CDR3 protein: CASSLVPATDTQYF
CDR3 DNA: TGCGCCAGCAGCTTGGTCCCCGCCACAGATACGCAGTATTTT

D gene: .
J gene: TRBJ1-1
V gene: TRBV2
clone size: .
CDR3 protein: CASRHEGGTEAFF
CDR3 DNA: TGTGCCAGCAGACACGAAGGTGGCACTGAAGCTTTCTTT

D gene: .
J gene: TRBJ2-6
V gene: TRBV19
clone size: .
CDR3 protein: CASSISGSSGANVLTF
CDR3 DNA: TGTGCCAGTAGTATTTCCGGTTCTTCTGGGGCCAACGTCCTGACTTTC

D gene: .
J gene: TRBJ1-6
V gene: TRBV5-1
clone size: .
CDR3 protein: CASRDGSSYNSPLHF
CDR3 DNA: TGCGCCAGCAGAGACGGGAGCTCCTATAATTCACCCCTCCACTTT

D gene: TRBD1
J gene: TRBJ2-5
V gene: TRBV2
clone size: .
CDR3 protein: CASSRDRGVETQYF
CDR3 DNA: TGTGCCAGCAGCCGGGACAGGGGGGTTGAGACCCAGTACTTC

D gene: .
J gene: TRBJ2-1
V gene: TRBV5-1
clone size: .
CDR3 protein: CASSLDGYNEQFF
CDR3 DNA: TGCGCCAGCAGCTTGGACGGTTACAATGAGCAGTTCTTC

D gene: TRBD1
J gene: TRBJ1-6
V gene: TRBV28
clone size: .
CDR3 protein: CASSLSDRGLSSPLHF
CDR3 DNA: TGTGCCAGCAGTTTAAGTGACAGGGGGCTGAGTTCACCCCTCCACTTT

D gene: .
J gene: TRBJ1-1
V gene: TRBV19
clone size: .
CDR3 protein: CASSFGQNHEAEAFF
CDR3 DNA: TGTGCCAGTAGTTTCGGACAGAATCACGAGGCTGAAGCTTTCTTT

D gene: .
J gene: TRBJ1-5
V gene: TRBV4-1
clone size: .
CDR3 protein: CASSPGRNNQPQHF
CDR3 DNA: TGCGCCAGCAGCCCGGGGCGCAACAATCAGCCCCAGCATTTT